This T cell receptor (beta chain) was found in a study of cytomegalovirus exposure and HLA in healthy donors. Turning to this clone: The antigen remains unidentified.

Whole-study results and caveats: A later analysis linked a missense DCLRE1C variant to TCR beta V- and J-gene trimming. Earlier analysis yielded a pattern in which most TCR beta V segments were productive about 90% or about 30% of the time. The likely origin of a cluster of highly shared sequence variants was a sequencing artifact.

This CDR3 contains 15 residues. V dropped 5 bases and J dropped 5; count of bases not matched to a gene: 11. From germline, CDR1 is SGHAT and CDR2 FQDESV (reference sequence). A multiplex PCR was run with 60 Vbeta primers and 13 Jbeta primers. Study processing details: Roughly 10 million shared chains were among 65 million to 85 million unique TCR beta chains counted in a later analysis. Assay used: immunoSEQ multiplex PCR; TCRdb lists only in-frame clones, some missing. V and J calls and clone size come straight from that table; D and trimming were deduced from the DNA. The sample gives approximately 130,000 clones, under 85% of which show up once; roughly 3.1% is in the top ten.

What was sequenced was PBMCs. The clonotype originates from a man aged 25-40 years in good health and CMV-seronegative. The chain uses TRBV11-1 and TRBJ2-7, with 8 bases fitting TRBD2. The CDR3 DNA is TGTGCCAGCAGCCCGACGGGAGGGCTCCCACACGAGCAGTACTTC. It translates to CASSPTGGLPHEQYF.